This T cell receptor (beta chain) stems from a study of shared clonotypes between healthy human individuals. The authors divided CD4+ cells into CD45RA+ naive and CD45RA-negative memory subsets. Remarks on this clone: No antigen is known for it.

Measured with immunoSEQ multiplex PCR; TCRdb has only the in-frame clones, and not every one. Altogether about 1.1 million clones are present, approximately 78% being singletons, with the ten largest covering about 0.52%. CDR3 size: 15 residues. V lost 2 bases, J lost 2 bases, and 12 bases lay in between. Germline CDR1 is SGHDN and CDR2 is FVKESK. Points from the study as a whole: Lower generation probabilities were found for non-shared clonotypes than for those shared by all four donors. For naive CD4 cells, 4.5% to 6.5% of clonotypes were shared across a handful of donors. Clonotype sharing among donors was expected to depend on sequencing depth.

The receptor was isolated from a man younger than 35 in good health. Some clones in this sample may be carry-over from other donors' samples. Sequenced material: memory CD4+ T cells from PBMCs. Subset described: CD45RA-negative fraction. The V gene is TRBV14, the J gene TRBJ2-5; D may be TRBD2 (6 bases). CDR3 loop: CASSQLAAWQETQYF. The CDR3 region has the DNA TGTGCCAGCAGCCAATTAGCGGCCTGGCAAGAGACCCAGTACTTC. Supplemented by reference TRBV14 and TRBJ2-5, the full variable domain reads EAGVTQFPSHSVIEKGQTVTLRCDPISGHDNLYWYRRVMGKEIKFLLHFVKESKQDESGMPNNRFLAERTGGTYSTLKVQPAELEDSGVYFCASSQLAAWQETQYFGPGTRLLVL.